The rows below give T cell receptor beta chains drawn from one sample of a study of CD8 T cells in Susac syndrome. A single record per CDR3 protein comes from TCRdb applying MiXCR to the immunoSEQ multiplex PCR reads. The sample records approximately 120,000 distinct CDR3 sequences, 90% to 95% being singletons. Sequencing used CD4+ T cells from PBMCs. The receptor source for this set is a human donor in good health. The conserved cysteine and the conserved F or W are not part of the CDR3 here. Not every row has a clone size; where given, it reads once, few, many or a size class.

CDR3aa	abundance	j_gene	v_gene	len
ASSQSVPRGGKNIQY	-	TRBJ2-4	TRBV23-1	15
SAPLRRGGEQY	-	TRBJ2-7	TRBV20-1	11
ASSPSALSSYEQY	-	TRBJ2-7	TRBV5-4	13
ASSPQRLNEQF	-	TRBJ2-1	TRBV6-2/TRBV6-3	11
AMAGTRNPVDEQF	-	TRBJ2-1	TRBV2	13
AWRGLAMANTGELF	-	TRBJ2-2	TRBV30	14
ASSQVWQENTEAF	-	TRBJ1-1	TRBV4-1	13
ASSESPGSSYEQY	-	TRBJ2-7	TRBV10-1	13
ASSQVDRPYEQY	-	TRBJ2-7	TRBV3-1	12
ASAVGGLTTYGYT	-	TRBJ1-2	TRBV7-2	13
ASSRQRAETQY	few	TRBJ2-5	TRBV6-1	11
ASSLSGWRGTEAF	-	TRBJ1-1	TRBV11-2	13
ASSPGTSGISNEQF	-	TRBJ2-1	TRBV27	14
ASSFKTDYNEQF	-	TRBJ2-1	TRBV7-9	12
ASSLNRGNTEAF	-	TRBJ1-1	TRBV7-8	12
ASSIGTSRDTEAF	-	TRBJ1-1	TRBV19	13
AISGVGGTRDYEQY	-	TRBJ2-7	TRBV10-3	14
ASSPAADYGYT	once	TRBJ1-2	TRBV7-2	11
SARRGGPSTEAF	-	TRBJ1-1	TRBV20-1	12
ASQGLAKNIQY	few	TRBJ2-4	TRBV19	11
ASSRTFSGNTIY	-	TRBJ1-3	TRBV5-1	12
ASSPGTGSQLF	-	TRBJ1-4	TRBV2	11
ASLTGLITDTQY	-	TRBJ2-3	TRBV30	12
ASSRSGSSDEQF	-	TRBJ2-1	TRBV5-4	12
ASSPRTVYNSPLH	-	TRBJ1-6	TRBV27	13
SASKGIRPQH	-	TRBJ1-5	TRBV20-1	10
ASSFLSDINYNEQF	-	TRBJ2-1	TRBV6-5	14
ASSLRQFYEQY	-	TRBJ2-7	TRBV11-2	11
ASSFPTTSLNNEQF	-	TRBJ2-1	TRBV6-2/TRBV6-3	14
ASSHGRDLEQF	-	TRBJ2-1	TRBV6-5	11